These 26 T cell receptor beta chains share one sample of origin, sequenced in a study of CXCR3-negative and CXCR3-positive naive CD8 T cells (dated by TCRdb to between 2018 and 2021). The reads were generated on a NextSeq 550. The Human TCR Profiling Kit (MiLaboratory) was used to prepare UMI-labeled 5' RACE TRB cDNA libraries. TCRdb reprocessed the reads; each CDR3 protein sequence makes one entry, and DNA is unavailable. The sample's table lists a count of more than 100,000 distinct CDR3 sequences. The ten largest clones add up to 0.41% of the sample. Here is what the overall study found, with its caveats: Compared with CXCR3-negative naive cells, CXCR3-positive naive cells had TRB CDR3s with higher hydrophobicity (lower Kidera factor 4), lower energy, and higher strength and volume indices.

These receptors lack a known antigen. Source material: naive CXCR3+ CD8+ T cells from blood. This specimen's cell subset or site label, per the study, means: CD45RO-CCR7+CD27+CD95- naive CD8+ T cells expressing CXCR3 (TNR3+). These receptors originate from a human donor in good health. Some clones in this sample may be carry-over from other donors' samples.

The chain has TRBV7-8 and TRBJ2-3; TCRdb designates TRBD2, a call that cannot be tested without DNA. CDR1 SGHVS and CDR2 FQNEAQ come from the germline V gene. The CDR3 extends over 16 amino acids. CDR3: CASSLILSDLTDTQYF.

The gene calls are TRBV4-1 and TRBJ1-1; the D call from TCRdb, TRBD1, cannot be confirmed without DNA. The CDR3 consists of 13 residues. Germline CDR1 and CDR2: MGHRA and YSYEKL. The CDR3 protein is CASSQTASTEAFF.

This chain joins TRBV29-1 and TRBJ2-2. Looked up from germline, CDR1 is SQVTM and CDR2 is ANQGSEA. The CDR3 extends over 13 amino acids. Here the CDR3 reads CSVGTDPSGELFF.

This rearrangement joins TRBV20-1 to TRBJ2-1. Germline CDR1 reads DFQATT; CDR2 reads SNEGSKA (reference sequence). This CDR3 is 13 amino acids long. CDR3 loop: CSATTSSYNEQFF.

V usage is TRBV29-1 and J usage is TRBJ2-1. CDR3 size: 15 residues. Germline assignment: CDR1 SQVTM and CDR2 ANQGSEA. CDR3 loop: CSVDSGSYSYNEQFF.

V and J are TRBV12-3 or TRBV12-4 and TRBJ2-1; TCRdb gives TRBD1 as the D gene, but with no DNA this cannot be confirmed. CDR3 size: 12 residues. Here the CDR3 reads CASSGQGNEQFF.

The rearrangement joins TRBV12-3 or TRBV12-4 to TRBJ2-7; the TCRdb D gene call, TRBD1, has no DNA to confirm it. The CDR3 extends over 15 amino acids. The CDR3 spells CASSFAGTGGYEQYF.

The rearrangement links TRBV4-1 to TRBJ2-1; absent DNA, TCRdb's TRBD2 call cannot be checked. The CDR3 totals 15 residues. The germline V gene encodes CDR1 MGHRA and CDR2 YSYEKL. The CDR3 protein is CASSQMTSLSDEQFF.

The chain combines TRBV7-9 with TRBJ2-1; TCRdb reports TRBD2, a call that lacks DNA to check it against. In germline, CDR1 is SEHNR, CDR2 FQNEAQ (reference sequence). This CDR3 contains 20 residues. CDR3 residues: CASSLASGLADIQSLNEQFF.

The chain uses TRBV9 and TRBJ2-7; the TCRdb D gene call, TRBD1, has no DNA to confirm it. The CDR3 loop spans 15 amino acids. CDR1 and CDR2 from the germline V gene are SGDLS and YYNGEE. The chain's CDR3 is CASSITAGTDYEQYF.

The V and J genes are TRBV30 and TRBJ1-1; lacking DNA, the TRBD1 call made by TCRdb goes unchecked. Germline assignment: CDR1 GTSNPN and CDR2 SVGIG (reference sequence). The CDR3 covers 17 residues. The CDR3 spells CAWMRGKGVFKNTEAFF. The whole variable domain, filled in from reference TRBV30 and TRBJ1-1, reads SQTIHQWPATLVQPVGSPLSLECTVEGTSNPNLYWYRQAAGRGLQLLFYSVGIGQISSEVPQNLSASRPQDRQFILSSKKLLLSDSGFYLCAWMRGKGVFKNTEAFFGQGTRLTVV.

CDR3 sequence reads: CSVETGENTGELFF. The chain joins TRBV29-1 to TRBJ2-2; TCRdb's D call, TRBD1, is unchecked because there is no DNA. The germline V gene encodes CDR1 SQVTM and CDR2 ANQGSEA. This CDR3 has 14 residues.

The chain employs TRBV20-1 and TRBJ2-1. This CDR3 has 13 residues. Germline V gene data show CDR1 as DFQATT and CDR2 as SNEGSKA (reference sequence). The CDR3 region is CSAPRTTYNEQFF.

The gene calls are TRBV29-1 and TRBJ2-3; TCRdb calls TRBD1, which cannot be checked without DNA. CDR3 length: 17 residues. Per the germline V gene, CDR1 is SQVTM and CDR2 is ANQGSEA. CDR3 sequence: CSVEVGLEEGASDTQYF.

The rearrangement links TRBV28 to TRBJ2-7; TCRdb returns TRBD1, unconfirmable since there is no DNA. The CDR3 has 15 residues. CDR1 is MDHEN, CDR2 SYDVKM, per germline. The CDR3 region is CASRFTGTSSYEQYF.

This sequence joins TRBV2 and TRBJ2-7; the TRBD1 assignment by TCRdb is unverifiable without DNA. The CDR3 totals 14 residues. Germline V CDR1 and CDR2: SNHLY, FYNNEI. CDR3: CASSSDRGLYEQYF.

This rearrangement joins TRBV11-2 to TRBJ1-1; TCRdb's assignment of TRBD1 cannot be checked, as there is no DNA. The CDR3 extends over 14 amino acids. The germline CDR1 and CDR2 sequences are SGHAT and FQNNGV. CDR3 region: CASSSPTPGTEAFF. The variable domain in full, with the rest retrieved from reference TRBV11-2 and TRBJ1-1, is EAGVAQSPRYKIIEKRQSVAFWCNPISGHATLYWYQQILGQGPKLLIQFQNNGVVDDSQLPKDRFSAERLKGVDSTLKIQPAKLEDSAVYLCASSSPTPGTEAFFGQGTRLTVV.

The chain is built from TRBV5-6 and TRBJ2-2; no DNA is available, so the TRBD2 call from TCRdb remains unchecked. This CDR3 has 18 amino acids. Germline V gene data show CDR1 as SGHDT and CDR2 as YYEEEE. The chain's CDR3 is CASSLDGGLHMNTGELFF.

The chain carries TRBV29-1 and TRBJ1-2; without DNA, the TCRdb call of TRBD1 cannot be checked. The CDR3 has 12 residues. Germline assignment: CDR1 SQVTM and CDR2 ANQGSEA. This CDR3 reads CGQTDGSYGYTF.

The chain combines TRBV27 with TRBJ2-1; without DNA, the TCRdb call of TRBD1 cannot be checked. Germline values: CDR1 MNHEY, CDR2 SMNVEV (reference sequence). The CDR3 is 14 amino acids. CDR3 in amino acids: CASRNRGQYNEQFF.

The chain links TRBV5-1 to TRBJ2-2; the D call of TRBD2 rests on TCRdb alone, since no DNA is present to check it. Germline CDR1 reads SGHRS; CDR2 reads YFSETQ. The CDR3 runs 17 residues. Here the CDR3 reads CASSSTRTGFDTGELFF.

This chain joins TRBV14 and TRBJ2-1; TCRdb picks TRBD1, but there is no DNA to check that call. Per the germline V gene, CDR1 is SGHDN and CDR2 is FVKESK. The CDR3 extends over 15 amino acids. The CDR3 loop is CASSQTGDPYNEQFF. The variable domain in full, with the rest retrieved from reference TRBV14 and TRBJ2-1, is EAGVTQFPSHSVIEKGQTVTLRCDPISGHDNLYWYRRVMGKEIKFLLHFVKESKQDESGMPNNRFLAERTGGTYSTLKVQPAELEDSGVYFCASSQTGDPYNEQFFGPGTRLTVL.

This rearrangement joins TRBV6-2 or TRBV6-3 to TRBJ1-5. The CDR3 length is 15 residues. Per germline, CDR1 MNHEY and CDR2 SVGEGT. CDR3 sequence reads: CASSYAVCSNQPQHF.

The rearrangement joins TRBV28 to TRBJ1-2; TCRdb selects TRBD1, and the lack of DNA leaves this call unchecked. CDR3 size: 17 residues. Germline values: CDR1 MDHEN, CDR2 SYDVKM. CDR3 amino acids: CASSASTGFAPFDGYTF.

V is TRBV5-6 and J is TRBJ2-3; with no DNA, the TCRdb D assignment of TRBD2 cannot be verified. Per the germline V gene, CDR1 is SGHDT and CDR2 is YYEEEE. The CDR3 spans 17 residues. The CDR3 reads CASSLGDAGVKTDTQYF.

The chain uses TRBV2 and TRBJ1-3; the TCRdb D gene call, TRBD1, has no DNA to confirm it. CDR3 length: 13 amino acids. Germline V lookup: CDR1 SNHLY, CDR2 FYNNEI. The CDR3 spells CASSDGTGNTIYF.